These 21 T cell receptor beta chains share one sample of origin, sequenced in a study of CD8+ T cells in alopecia areata. As the sequencing template, cDNA was produced by extracting RNA and reverse transcribing it. Only in-frame clones appear in the TCRdb table, and some are missing; sequencing was by immunoSEQ multiplex PCR. The sample gives some 200,000 clones, approximately 56% of which show up once; about 14% is in the top ten. This specimen consisted of CD4+ T cells sorted from blood, obtained at week 0. The receptors stem from a human donor with alopecia areata.

Only a few counts were recorded for this clone. This sequence joins TRBV9 and TRBJ2-7, with TRBD1 as a possible D gene (5 bases). CDR1 is SGDLS, CDR2 YYNGEE, per germline. The CDR3 length is 16 residues. Trimming shortened V by 1 base and J by 5 bases, and 19 bases separated the two germline ends. In DNA, the CDR3 is TGTGCCAGCAGCGTAAAGTCCCAGGGCAGGGTCGACGAGCAGTACTTC. Residues: CASSVKSQGRVDEQYF.

The J gene is TRBJ2-3, the V gene TRBV29-1; D not certain. Germline CDR1 and CDR2: SQVTM and ANQGSEA. The germline V and J ends were trimmed by 4 bases and 7 bases, with 9 bases remaining between them. This CDR3 comprises 11 residues. CDR3 sequence: CSVATSHTQYF. CDR3 bases: TGCAGCGTTGCGACGTCCCATACGCAGTATTTT.

In this sample, this clone turned up a few times. CDR3 region: CASKDPNSYEQYF. The CDR3 nucleotides are TGCGCCAGCAAGGACCCGAACTCCTACGAGCAGTACTTC. The chain is built from TRBV5-1 and TRBJ2-7; no clear D gene. V lost 6 bases and J lost 0, with 10 bases in between. Germline assignment: CDR1 SGHRS and CDR2 YFSETQ. The CDR3 covers 13 residues.

The rearrangement links TRBV4-1 to TRBJ1-5, with D maybe TRBD1 (5 bases). The CDR3 has 17 amino acids. Germline V gene sequence: CDR1 MGHRA, CDR2 YSYEKL. Trimming shortened V by 1 base and J by 4 bases, and 17 bases separated the two germline ends. DNA of the CDR3: TGCGCCAGCAGCCAAGGGTACTTAGAAGGGGCTAATCAGCCCCAGCATTTT. This gives the protein CASSQGYLEGANQPQHF.

This chain connects TRBV5-1 to TRBJ1-1, with 8 nucleotides matching TRBD1. This CDR3 contains 16 residues. Germline V CDR1 and CDR2: SGHRS, YFSETQ. J was trimmed by 1 base and V by 4 bases; bases with no gene match: 9. CDR3 sequence: CASSLNLGQGNTEAFF. Written as DNA, the CDR3 is TGCGCCAGCAGCCTGAACCTTGGACAGGGGAACACTGAAGCTTTCTTT.

CDR3 sequence: CASRRGVGTEAFF. For the CDR3, the DNA is TGTGCCAGCAGAAGAGGTGTAGGGACTGAAGCTTTCTTT. V is TRBV6-5 and J is TRBJ1-1; no definite D call. CDR1 is MNHEY and CDR2 is SVGAGI in the germline V gene. The CDR3 sequence is 13 residues long. The ends were cut back, 6 bases at V and 5 bases at J, with 13 bases in the middle.

The chain joins TRBV30 to TRBJ1-6, with D perhaps matching TRBD1 (5 bases). This CDR3 has 16 amino acids. Looked up from germline, CDR1 is GTSNPN and CDR2 is SVGIG (reference sequence). Trimming cost V 1 base and J 8 bases, with 18 bases left between them. CDR3 DNA sequence: TGTGCCTGGAGTGGGTATGGGGGAATCAGTGATTCACCCCTCCACTTT. It encodes CAWSGYGGISDSPLHF.

There are a few counts of this clone. CDR3 DNA: TGTGCCAGCAGTTACTCATGGGGACAGATGAACACTGAAGCTTTCTTT. Its translation: CASSYSWGQMNTEAFF. V is TRBV6-5 and J is TRBJ1-1, with TRBD1 matching over 7 bases. This CDR3 is 16 amino acids long. CDR1 and CDR2 (germline): MNHEY, SVGAGI. V was pared by 0 bases and J by 0 bases, with 4 bases of the junction left unmatched.

This clone was observed a few times. The chain recombines TRBV29-1 with TRBJ1-2; 8 positions match TRBD1. J was trimmed by 4 bases and V by 2 bases; bases with no gene match: 12. Germline V CDR1 and CDR2: SQVTM, ANQGSEA. The CDR3 extends over 16 amino acids. The CDR3 DNA follows: TGCAGCGTTGAACCGCTTCAGGGGGCGCGAAGCTATGGCTACACCTTC. Amino acids: CSVEPLQGARSYGYTF. Together with reference TRBV29-1 and TRBJ1-2, the CDR3 gives the full variable domain: SAVISQKPSRDICQRGTSLTIQCQVDSQVTMMFWYRQQPGQSLTLIATANQGSEATYESGFVIDKFPISRPNLTFSTLTVSNMSPEDSSIYLCSVEPLQGARSYGYTFGSGTRLTVV.

The chain employs TRBV5-1 and TRBJ1-5; maybe TRBD1 (5 bases). The V end was cut by 2 bases, the J end by 1 base, with 10 bases between. This CDR3 is built from 15 residues. CDR1 and CDR2 (germline): SGHRS, YFSETQ. CDR3 amino acids: CASSFGGESNQPQHF. For the CDR3, the DNA is TGCGCCAGCAGCTTCGGAGGGGAAAGCAATCAGCCCCAGCATTTT.

There are a few counts of this clone. The chain couples TRBV5-6 to TRBJ2-5; D possibly matches TRBD1 or TRBD2 (5 bases each). Looked up from germline, CDR1 is SGHDT and CDR2 is YYEEEE. The CDR3 loop spans 13 amino acids. The V end lost 4 bases, the J end lost 5 bases, and 12 bases lay between the germline ends. CDR3 region: CASSGGRSETQYF. The CDR3 DNA sequence: TGTGCCAGCAGCGGGGGAAGAAGTGAGACCCAGTACTTC. Full variable domain (outside the CDR3, taken from reference TRBV5-6 and TRBJ2-5): DAGVTQSPTHLIKTRGQQVTLRCSPKSGHDTVSWYQQALGQGPQFIFQYYEEEERQRGNFPDRFSGHQFPNYSSELNVNALLLGDSALYLCASSGGRSETQYFGPGTRLLVL.

The V gene is TRBV5-1, the J gene TRBJ2-3, with TRBD1 as a possible D gene (6 bases). CDR3 length: 17 residues. From germline, CDR1 is SGHRS and CDR2 YFSETQ. V lost 2 bases, J lost 3 bases, and 19 bases lay in between. In DNA, the CDR3 is TGCGCCAGCAGCTTTGGGACAAATCTCGAACTAACAGATACGCAGTATTTT. Translated: CASSFGTNLELTDTQYF.

CDR3 in amino acids: CASSYSLGQGHYTF. CDR3 sequence (DNA): TGTGCCAGCAGTTACTCGTTAGGACAGGGCCACTACACCTTC. The J gene is TRBJ1-2, the V gene TRBV6-5; 8 positions match TRBD1. V shed 0 bases and J 10 bases; nucleotides not matched to a gene: 7. Germline assignment: CDR1 MNHEY and CDR2 SVGAGI. CDR3 length: 14 amino acids.

This clone was counted a few times. J is TRBJ1-3 and V is TRBV9; D may be TRBD1 (6 bases). Germline V gives CDR1 SGDLS, CDR2 YYNGEE. Trimming removed 7 bases from V and 4 bases from J, with 15 bases in between. The CDR3 is made up of 14 amino acids. CDR3 DNA sequence: TGTGCCAGCGCAGACAGGCCCCCAGGAAACACCATATATTTT. It yields the protein CASADRPPGNTIYF.

The chain is built from TRBV28 and TRBJ1-6; TRBD1 might be the D (5 bases). This CDR3 contains 14 residues. V lost 6 bases to trimming and J lost 9 bases, with 15 bases between them. Germline CDR1 and CDR2: MDHEN and SYDVKM. In nucleotides, the CDR3 is TGTGCCAGCAGCACCCCGGGGCAAGGTTCACCCCTCCACTTT. This gives the protein CASSTPGQGSPLHF.

The rearrangement uses TRBV30 and TRBJ2-3; 7 bases fit TRBD2. Trimming removed 3 bases from V and 3 bases from J; junction bases left unmatched: 9. CDR1 is GTSNPN and CDR2 is SVGIG in the germline V gene (reference sequence). The CDR3 covers 15 residues. The CDR3 DNA reads as TGTGCCTGGAGCACGCCGGCGGGGGTGACAGATACGCAGTATTTT. It codes for CAWSTPAGVTDTQYF.

The V and J genes are TRBV6-5 and TRBJ2-7; D is undetermined. Trimming cost V 5 bases and J 2 bases, with 10 bases left between them. Germline V CDR1 and CDR2: MNHEY, SVGAGI. This CDR3 is 13 amino acids long. As DNA, the CDR3 is TGTGCCAGCAGTCCCAACGGGCCCTACGAGCAGTACTTC. Translated, it gives CASSPNGPYEQYF.

The rearrangement joins TRBV19 to TRBJ2-7; 10 bases are a match to TRBD1. The CDR3 covers 14 residues. Germline V gene sequence: CDR1 LNHDA, CDR2 SQIVND (reference sequence). V gave up 10 bases and J gave up 5 bases; unmatched junction bases: 11. CDR3 coding DNA: TGTGCCACCGGCCGACAGGGGGCTGTCGACGAGCAGTACTTC. Translating it yields CATGRQGAVDEQYF.

The chain is built from TRBV29-1 and TRBJ1-2, with D maybe TRBD1 (6 bases). The CDR3 runs 12 residues. Germline V gene data show CDR1 as SQVTM and CDR2 as ANQGSEA. V was pared by 5 bases and J by 4 bases, with 11 bases between. The CDR3, as DNA: TGCAGCGTTCATGGGGGGCGCTATGGCTACACCTTC. Its protein is CSVHGGRYGYTF.

This clone was detected a few times. The V call is TRBV19, the J call TRBJ2-3; 8 nucleotides align to TRBD1. V was clipped by 2 bases and J by 3 bases; unmatched bases: 4. Germline V gene sequence: CDR1 LNHDA, CDR2 SQIVND (reference sequence). The CDR3 contains 15 residues. CDR3 sequence: CASSIQGAKTDTQYF. The CDR3 region has the DNA TGTGCCAGTAGTATACAGGGGGCGAAGACAGATACGCAGTATTTT.

This clone occurred once. The chain uses TRBV30 and TRBJ1-2; D gene unclear. From germline, CDR1 is GTSNPN and CDR2 SVGIG (reference sequence). This CDR3 has 11 residues. Trimming shortened V by 7 bases and J by 0 bases, and 6 bases separated the two germline ends. Here the CDR3 reads CAFTANYGYTF. The CDR3 DNA follows: TGTGCCTTTACAGCTAACTATGGCTACACCTTC.